This TCR beta chain was profiled in a study of CD8 T cells in ankylosing spondylitis. Study-level points and caveats: Reportedly, significant enrichment of disease-linked clones occurred in matched ankylosing spondylitis synovial fluid. Those disease-linked clones were CD8+; they were also relatively rare in peripheral blood. Typical of ankylosing spondylitis blood, it appeared, was a TCR beta motif of fewer than ten highly homologous variants.

A remark on this clonotype: Its antigen is as yet unknown. The junction and the germline gene differ at one end; a read error may be behind it.

Germline V gene sequence: CDR1 SEHNR, CDR2 FQNEAQ (reference sequence). The CDR3 has 13 amino acids. From the 5' RACE reads, TCRdb called clonotypes with MiXCR, one entry per CDR3 protein. Counted here are hundreds of thousands of distinct CDR3 sequences, 30% to 40% occurring once; the ten biggest clones make up roughly 4.2%. The source of this sequence is a male donor with ankylosing spondylitis or in good health (not recorded which). The genes are TRBV7-9 and TRBJ2-7, with TRBD2 matching over 7 bases. The sequencing input was blood, either unsorted or a sorted T cell fraction (not recorded which). DNA of the CDR3: TGTGCCAGCAGCCCTGCATGGGACTACGAGGAGTACTTC. This encodes CASSPAWDYEEYF.